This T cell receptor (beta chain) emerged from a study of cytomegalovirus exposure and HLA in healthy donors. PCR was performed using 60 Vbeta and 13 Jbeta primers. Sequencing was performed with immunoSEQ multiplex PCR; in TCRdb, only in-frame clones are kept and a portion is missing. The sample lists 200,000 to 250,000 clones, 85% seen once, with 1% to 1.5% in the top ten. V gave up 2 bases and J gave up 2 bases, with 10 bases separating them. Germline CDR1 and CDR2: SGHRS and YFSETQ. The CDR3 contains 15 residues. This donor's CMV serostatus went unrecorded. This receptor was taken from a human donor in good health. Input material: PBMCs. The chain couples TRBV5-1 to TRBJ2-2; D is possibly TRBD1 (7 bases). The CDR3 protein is CASSFQGGNTGELFF. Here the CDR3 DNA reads TGCGCCAGCAGCTTCCAGGGGGGTAACACCGGGGAGCTGTTTTTT.